The 7 T cell receptor beta chains listed next were all sequenced from one sample in a study of blood T cell repertoires in COVID-19. The repertoire was sequenced with immunoSEQ multiplex PCR; TCRdb's copy has only in-frame clones and lacks some. This sample yields over 150,000 clones, of which 81% are seen a single time; about 12% belongs to the top ten. The specimen sequenced was peripheral blood. The receptors were gathered from a woman of 80 years or more with COVID-19, enrolled during active disease.

V and J are TRBV7-2 and TRBJ1-6; D not resolved. CDR1 and CDR2 (germline): SGHTA, FQGNSA. The length of the CDR3 is 14 residues. V was shortened by 3 bases and J by 6 bases, with 9 bases between the two germline ends. This CDR3 reads CASSFGLSNSPLHF. The CDR3, as DNA: TGTGCCAGCAGCTTCGGGTTAAGTAATTCACCCCTCCACTTT.

V usage is TRBV12-3 or TRBV12-4 and J usage is TRBJ2-2; D is possibly TRBD1 (5 bases). V was cut by 4 bases and J by 4 bases, with 7 bases left in between. This CDR3 has 13 residues. Here the CDR3 reads CASSWGSTGELFF. The CDR3 DNA is TGTGCCAGCAGTTGGGGCTCCACCGGGGAGCTGTTTTTT.

This chain uses TRBV2 with TRBJ1-5, with D possibly being TRBD1 (5 bases). CDR1 is SNHLY and CDR2 is FYNNEI in the germline V gene. With 5 bases removed from V and 7 bases from J, the gap between germline ends came to 15 bases. CDR3 length: 14 amino acids. The CDR3 DNA is TGTGCCAGCAGTTGGACACCCGGCAGACAGCCCCAGCATTTT. This translates into CASSWTPGRQPQHF.

V is TRBV2 and J is TRBJ2-5, with TRBD2 identical over 8 bases. Germline V gene sequence: CDR1 SNHLY, CDR2 FYNNEI. J was trimmed by 5 bases and V by 7 bases; bases with no gene match: 6. This CDR3 contains 13 residues. Written as DNA, the CDR3 is TGTGCCAGCATGGGCTTAGCGGGGGAGACCCAGTACTTC. Protein product: CASMGLAGETQYF.

The genes are TRBV25-1 and TRBJ1-2; D unresolved. V lost 8 bases to trimming and J lost 4 bases, with 14 bases between them. CDR3 length equals 13 residues. In germline, CDR1 is MGHDK, CDR2 SYGVNS. CDR3 coding DNA: TGTGCCAGCTTACCGGCCGCGGGCTATGGCTACACCTTC. Translation: CASLPAAGYGYTF.

The chain carries TRBV5-1 and TRBJ1-1; 11 bases align to TRBD1. In germline, CDR1 is SGHRS, CDR2 YFSETQ. The CDR3 is made up of 15 amino acids. J lost 5 bases, V lost 4 bases, and 7 bases had no gene match. As DNA, the CDR3 is TGCGCCAGCAGCCTCGGACAGGGGGCTAGGACTGAAGCTTTCTTT. This translates into CASSLGQGARTEAFF.

The sample holds a few counts of this clone. V and J are TRBV7-3 and TRBJ2-3; perhaps TRBD2 as D (6 bases). Germline V CDR1 and CDR2: SGHTA, FQGTGA. The CDR3 consists of 14 residues. With 8 bases removed from V and 2 bases from J, the gap between germline ends came to 14 bases. CDR3 in amino acids: CASGVGGATDTQYF. CDR3 DNA: TGTGCCAGCGGGGTGGGCGGGGCCACAGATACGCAGTATTTT.